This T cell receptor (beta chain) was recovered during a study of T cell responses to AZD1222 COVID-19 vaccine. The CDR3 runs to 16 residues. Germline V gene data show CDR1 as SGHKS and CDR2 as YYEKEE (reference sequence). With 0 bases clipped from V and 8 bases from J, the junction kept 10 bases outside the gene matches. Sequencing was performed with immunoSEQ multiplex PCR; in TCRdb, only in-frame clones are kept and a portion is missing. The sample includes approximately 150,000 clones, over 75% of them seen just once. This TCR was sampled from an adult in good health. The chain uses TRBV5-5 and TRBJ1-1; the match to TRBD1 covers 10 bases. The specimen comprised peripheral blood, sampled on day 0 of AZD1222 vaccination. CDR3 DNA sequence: TGTGCCAGCAGCTTGGGTCGGGGACAGGGGAGTATAGAAGCTTTCTTT. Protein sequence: CASSLGRGQGSIEAFF.